The clone carrying this T cell receptor beta chain was seen once. The target antigen is unknown. Each single cDNA molecule received a unique molecular identifier. One entry per CDR3 protein results from TCRdb running MiXCR on the 5' RACE reads. This repertoire shows tens of thousands of distinct CDR3 sequences, approximately 11% found once; its top ten account for about 12%. CDR1 LGHNA and CDR2 YNFKEQ come from the germline V gene. V lost 3 bases to trimming and J lost 4 bases; unmatched junction nucleotides: 3. This CDR3 spans 14 amino acids. The data belong to a study of early T cells in non-severe SARS-CoV-2 infection. Study as a whole: The chains were unpaired, and the sequenced material was bulk RNA from unsorted whole blood.

Study-level results: Anti-spike CD8 responses were favored by VDJdb matching, which missed private and CD4 specificities.

This sample comprised whole blood, obtained at baseline. The chain is built from TRBV4-2 and TRBJ2-3; 8 bases map to TRBD1. The clonotype was recovered from an adult who was a healthcare worker with PCR-confirmed SARS-CoV-2 infection or an uninfected control (not recorded which). CDR3 bases: TGTGCCAGCAGCCATGGACAGGGCCCAGATACGCAGTATTTT. Its protein is CASSHGQGPDTQYF.